This T cell receptor (beta chain) came from a study of cytomegalovirus exposure and HLA in healthy donors. Findings and limits, study-wide: The study labeled roughly 160 TCR beta chains cytomegalovirus-associated.

This clone was detected only a few times. Its antigen is as yet unknown. Primers for the PCR totalled 60 Vbeta and 13 Jbeta. TCRdb's copy holds only in-frame clones and misses some; the assay was immunoSEQ multiplex PCR. Of around 130,000 clones listed, roughly 63% are singletons. The receptor was derived from a man aged 25-45 years in good health and CMV-seropositive. The sample consisted of PBMCs.

The CDR3 protein is CASSLLEPSYNEQFF. In DNA form, the CDR3 reads TGCGCCAGCAGCTTATTAGAACCCTCCTACAATGAGCAGTTCTTC. The rearrangement uses TRBV5-1 and TRBJ2-1; D unclear. Germline assignment: CDR1 SGHRS and CDR2 YFSETQ. Trimming took 2 bases from V and 0 from J, leaving 9 bases between them. This CDR3 comprises 15 residues. Filled out from reference TRBV5-1 and TRBJ2-1, the complete variable domain reads KAGVTQTPRYLIKTRGQQVTLSCSPISGHRSVSWYQQTPGQGLQFLFEYFSETQRNKGNFPGRFSGRQFSNSRSEMNVSTLELGDSALYLCASSLLEPSYNEQFFGPGTRLTVL.